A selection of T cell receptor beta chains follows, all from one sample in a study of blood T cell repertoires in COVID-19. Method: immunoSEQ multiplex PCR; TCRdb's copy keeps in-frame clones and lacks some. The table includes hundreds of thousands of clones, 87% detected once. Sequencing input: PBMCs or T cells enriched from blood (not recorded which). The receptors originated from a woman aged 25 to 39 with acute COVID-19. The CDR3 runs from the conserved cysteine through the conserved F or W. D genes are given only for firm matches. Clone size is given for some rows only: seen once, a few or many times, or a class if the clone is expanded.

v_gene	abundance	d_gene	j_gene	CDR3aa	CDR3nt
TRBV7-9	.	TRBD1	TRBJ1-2	CASSLRTGVDGYTF	TGTGCCAGCAGCTTAAGGACAGGGGTCGATGGCTACACCTTC
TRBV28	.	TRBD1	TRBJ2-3	CASSLFGDRYTDTQYF	TGTGCCAGCAGTTTGTTTGGGGACAGATACACAGATACGCAGTATTTT
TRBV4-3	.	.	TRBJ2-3	CASSRLTAVSTDTQYF	TGCGCCAGCAGCCGATTGACAGCTGTTAGCACAGATACGCAGTATTTT
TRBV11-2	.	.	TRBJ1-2	CASSSLLNYGYTF	TGTGCCAGCAGCTCCTTACTTAACTATGGCTACACCTTC
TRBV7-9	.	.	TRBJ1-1	CASSFVRGLRLEAFF	TGTGCCAGCAGCTTCGTCAGGGGCTTAAGACTGGAAGCTTTCTTT
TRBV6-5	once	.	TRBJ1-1	CASSPTGNTEAFF	TGTGCCAGCAGTCCAACAGGGAACACTGAAGCTTTCTTT
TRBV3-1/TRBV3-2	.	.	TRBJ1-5	CASSQVGGVNQPQHF	TGTGCCAGCAGCCAAGTCGGGGGGGTAAATCAGCCCCAGCATTTT
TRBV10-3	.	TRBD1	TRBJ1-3	CAIRDVPGQGNTIYF	TGTGCCATCAGGGATGTCCCGGGACAGGGAAACACCATATATTTT
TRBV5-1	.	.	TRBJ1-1	CASSLGTRGTEAFF	TGCGCCAGCAGCTTGGGGACACGGGGGACTGAAGCTTTCTTT
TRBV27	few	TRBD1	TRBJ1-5	CASSPGQGINQPQHF	TGTGCCAGCAGTCCGGGACAGGGGATCAATCAGCCCCAGCATTTT
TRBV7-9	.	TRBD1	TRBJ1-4	CASSLGTEDEKLFF	TGTGCCAGCAGCTTGGGGACAGAGGATGAAAAACTGTTTTTT
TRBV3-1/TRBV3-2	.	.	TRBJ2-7	CASSQDWTSYEQYF	TGTGCCAGCAGCCAAGACTGGACAAGCTACGAGCAGTACTTC
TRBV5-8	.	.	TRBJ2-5	CASSLDPAGAPWETQYF	TGTGCCAGCAGCTTGGACCCCGCGGGGGCCCCGTGGGAGACCCAGTACTTC
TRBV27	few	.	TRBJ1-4	CASSPGAATNEKLFF	TGTGCCAGCAGCCCTGGGGCCGCAACTAATGAAAAACTGTTTTTT
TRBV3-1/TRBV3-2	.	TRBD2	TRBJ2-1	CASSQGSVVAGGGYNEQFF	TGTGCCAGCAGCCAAGGCTCGGTGGTGGCGGGGGGAGGCTACAATGAGCAGTTCTTC
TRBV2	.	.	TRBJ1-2	CASRLAGQSYGYTF	TGTGCCAGCAGGCTTGCAGGACAGTCATATGGCTACACCTTC
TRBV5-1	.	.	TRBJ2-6	CASSLLSSGANVLTF	TGCGCCAGCAGCTTGTTGAGCTCTGGGGCCAACGTCCTGACTTTC
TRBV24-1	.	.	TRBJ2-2	CATSDPSRGTSNTGELFF	TGTGCCACCAGTGATCCCAGCAGGGGTACCTCGAACACCGGGGAGCTGTTTTTT
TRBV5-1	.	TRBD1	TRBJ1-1	CASSFRTGGPTEAFF	TGCGCCAGCAGCTTCAGGACAGGGGGGCCCACTGAAGCTTTCTTT
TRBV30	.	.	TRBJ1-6	CAWSVRGASPLHF	TGTGCCTGGAGCGTCCGGGGAGCTTCACCCCTCCACTTT
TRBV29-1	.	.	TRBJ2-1	CSALTLQGAYNEQFF	TGCAGCGCTCTTACATTACAGGGAGCCTACAATGAGCAGTTCTTC
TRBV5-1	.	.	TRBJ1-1	CASSLKGTYESGWDLNTEAFF	TGCGCCAGCAGCTTGAAAGGGACGTACGAATCGGGATGGGACTTGAACACTGAAGCTTTCTTT
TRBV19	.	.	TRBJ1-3	CASSSPGDSGNTIYF	TGTGCCAGTAGTTCTCCCGGGGACTCTGGAAACACCATATATTTT
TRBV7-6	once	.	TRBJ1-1	CASSSGTEAFF	TGTGCCAGCAGCTCGGGCACTGAAGCTTTCTTT
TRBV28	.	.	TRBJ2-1	CASSFTEVNEQFF	TGTGCCAGCAGTTTCACAGAAGTAAATGAGCAGTTCTTC
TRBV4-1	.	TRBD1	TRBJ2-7	CASSQERDSSYEQYF	TGCGCCAGCAGCCAAGAACGGGACAGCTCCTACGAGCAGTACTTC
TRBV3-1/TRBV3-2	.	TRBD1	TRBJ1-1	CASSHPGTGNTEAFF	TGTGCCAGCAGCCACCCCGGGACAGGCAACACTGAAGCTTTCTTT
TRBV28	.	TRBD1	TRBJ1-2	CASSSLDREERGYTF	TGTGCCAGCAGTTCCTTGGACAGGGAGGAAAGGGGCTACACCTTC
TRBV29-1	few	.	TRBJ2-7	CSGRDTAYEQYF	TGCAGCGGCCGGGACACGGCCTACGAGCAGTACTTC
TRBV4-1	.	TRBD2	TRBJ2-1	CASSQESPGGRNEQFF	TGCGCCAGCAGCCAAGAATCCCCGGGGGGAAGAAATGAGCAGTTCTTC
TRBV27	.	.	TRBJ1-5	CASSLLGDKYNQPQHF	TGTGCCAGCAGTTTATTAGGGGACAAATACAATCAGCCCCAGCATTTT
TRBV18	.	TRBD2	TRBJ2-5	CASSQRTSGDQETQYF	TGTGCCAGCTCTCAAAGGACTAGCGGCGACCAAGAGACCCAGTACTTC
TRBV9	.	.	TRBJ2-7	CASSVADNYEQYF	TGTGCCAGCAGCGTAGCAGATAACTACGAGCAGTACTTC
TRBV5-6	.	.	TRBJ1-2	CASSLEIHLGYTF	TGTGCCAGCAGCTTAGAGATTCATCTAGGCTACACCTTC
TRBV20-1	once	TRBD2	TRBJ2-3	CSASPRTSGGGSSTDTQYF	TGCAGTGCTAGTCCCAGGACTAGCGGGGGGGGATCTAGCACAGATACGCAGTATTTT
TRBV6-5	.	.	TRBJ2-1	CASKPDSDSYNEQFF	TGTGCCAGCAAACCCGACAGCGACTCCTACAATGAGCAGTTCTTC
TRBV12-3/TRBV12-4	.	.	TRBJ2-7	CASSFISGEQYF	TGTGCCAGCAGTTTTATCTCGGGGGAGCAGTACTTC
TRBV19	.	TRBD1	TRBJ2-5	CASSFGQGGAQETQYF	TGTGCCAGTAGTTTCGGACAGGGTGGGGCACAAGAGACCCAGTACTTC
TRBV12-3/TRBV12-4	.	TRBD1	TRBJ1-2	CASSSQGGPGYTF	TGTGCCAGCAGTTCACAGGGGGGCCCTGGCTACACCTTC
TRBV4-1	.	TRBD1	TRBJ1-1	CASSRSGTANTEAFF	TGCGCCAGCAGCCGATCCGGGACAGCGAACACTGAAGCTTTCTTT
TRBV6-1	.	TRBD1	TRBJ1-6	CASSETGGFEFSPLHF	TGTGCCAGCAGTGAGACAGGGGGCTTTGAATTTTCACCCCTCCACTTT
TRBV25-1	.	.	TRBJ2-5	CASRPAGVETQYF	TGTGCCAGCAGACCGGCAGGGGTGGAGACCCAGTACTTC
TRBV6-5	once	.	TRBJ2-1	CASSYSNRDNEQFF	TGTGCCAGCAGTTACTCGAACAGGGACAATGAGCAGTTCTTC
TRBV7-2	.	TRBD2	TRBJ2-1	CASSWGGSEQFF	TGTGCCAGCAGCTGGGGGGGGTCTGAGCAGTTCTTC
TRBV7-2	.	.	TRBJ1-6	CASRPGQFVSPLHF	TGTGCCAGCAGACCCGGACAGTTTGTTTCACCCCTCCACTTT
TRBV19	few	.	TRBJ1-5	CASSIQGLSNQPQHF	TGTGCCAGTAGTATCCAGGGACTTTCCAATCAGCCCCAGCATTTT
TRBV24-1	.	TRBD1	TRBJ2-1	CATSDPGQGNNEQFF	TGTGCCACCAGTGACCCGGGACAGGGGAACAATGAGCAGTTCTTC
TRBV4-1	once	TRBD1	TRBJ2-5	CASSQDPADRANQETQYF	TGCGCCAGCAGCCAAGATCCCGCGGACAGGGCCAACCAAGAGACCCAGTACTTC
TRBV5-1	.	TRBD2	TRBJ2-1	CASRTSPSSYNEQFF	TGCGCCAGCCGGACTAGCCCGAGCTCCTACAATGAGCAGTTCTTC
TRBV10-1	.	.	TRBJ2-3	CASSDELRGTDTQYF	TGCGCCAGCAGTGATGAACTACGAGGCACAGATACGCAGTATTTT
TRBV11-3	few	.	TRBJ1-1	CASSLEGGSEAFF	TGTGCCAGCAGCTTAGAGGGGGGATCTGAAGCTTTCTTT